This record concerns one T cell receptor (beta chain) sequence. Its antigen is unknown. The data originate from a study of CD4 T cells in relation to SARS-CoV-2 and coronaviruses. Study summary: TCR beta CDR3s were sequenced after roughly 10-day antigen culture of PBMCs. Controls used an HIV-1 Nef peptide pool or no peptide.

Method: immunoSEQ multiplex PCR; TCRdb's copy keeps in-frame clones and lacks some. This sample has some 30,000 clones, with around 76% found just once. CD4+ T cells from unexposed donors were obtained before the COVID-19 pandemic (2011-2018). CD4+ T cells were isolated from the cells after about 11 days of culture. PBMCs were plated at 1.5 million to 2 million per well in IL-2-containing medium. Germline loops: CDR1 SGHNT, CDR2 YYREEE (reference sequence). The CDR3 length is 16 residues. V lost 0 bases to trimming and J lost 3 bases, with 12 bases between them. The genes are TRBV5-4 and TRBJ1-4, with D tentatively TRBD1 (5 bases). The sequencing sample was made of CD4+ T cells from PBMCs, cultured in vitro. The source of this sequence is a human donor in good health. CDR3 region: CASSLAGAVANEKLFF. The CDR3 coding sequence is TGTGCCAGCAGCTTGGCTGGGGCGGTGGCTAATGAAAAACTGTTTTTT.